Following are 19 T cell receptor beta chains from one sample sequenced in a study of shared clonotypes between healthy human individuals. Repertoires were generated with immunoSEQ multiplex PCR, while TCRdb's copy carries only in-frame clones and drops some. Among millions of clones listed, 90% to 95% were seen once. The naive CD8 subset, CD45RO-negative cells positively selected for CCR7, excluded terminally differentiated effector memory CD45RA+ cells. The sample comprised naive CD8+ T cells from PBMCs. Receptors originate from a man between 18 and 35 years old in good health. Some clones in this sample may be carry-over from other donors' samples.

The V and J genes are TRBV18 and TRBJ1-5; 7 nucleotides match TRBD1. The germline CDR1 and CDR2 sequences are KGHSH and LQKENI. V lost 5 bases, J lost 0 bases, and 4 bases stayed unmatched. There are 15 residues in the CDR3. CDR3 sequence: CASSETGNSNQPQHF. The DNA of the CDR3 is TGTGCCAGCTCAGAGACAGGGAATAGCAATCAGCCCCAGCATTTT.

A remark on this clone: Other DNA sequences in this specimen translate into the identical CDR3. The rearrangement joins TRBV7-9 to TRBJ2-1; D may correspond to TRBD1 or TRBD2 (5 bases each). The length of the CDR3 is 12 residues. Germline assignment: CDR1 SEHNR and CDR2 FQNEAQ (reference sequence). Deletions cut 3 bases from V and 9 bases from J, with 9 bases between. Here the CDR3 reads CASSFGASEQFF. CDR3 coding DNA: TGTGCCAGCAGCTTCGGGGCTAGTGAGCAGTTCTTC.

The count of this clone is one. The chain couples TRBV6-1 to TRBJ2-3; 11 bases line up with TRBD2. Per the germline V gene, CDR1 is MNHNS and CDR2 is SASEGT. This CDR3 is built from 16 residues. The V segment lost 2 bases and the J segment 4 bases; nucleotides outside the gene matches: 5. The CDR3 sequence is CASSELTSGIADTQYF. The CDR3 bases are TGTGCCAGCAGTGAACTGACTAGCGGGATAGCAGATACGCAGTATTTT.

The sample holds one count of this clone. This chain uses TRBV28 with TRBJ2-5, with 10 bases aligning to TRBD2. CDR3 length equals 16 residues. J gave up 9 bases and V 2 bases, and 12 bases lay outside the gene matches. Germline values: CDR1 MDHEN, CDR2 SYDVKM. The CDR3 protein is CASSLGVAGGPSAQYF. The CDR3 bases are TGTGCCAGCAGTTTAGGGGTAGCGGGGGGCCCCTCGGCCCAGTACTTC.

V is TRBV6-5 and J is TRBJ1-1, with D maybe TRBD1 (5 bases). V lost 6 bases, J lost 4 bases, and 9 bases lay in between. The CDR3 contains 12 residues. Germline CDR1 MNHEY, CDR2 SVGAGI. CDR3 in DNA: TGTGCCAGCAGATGGGGGACCACTGAAGCTTTCTTT. It translates to CASRWGTTEAFF.

Details on this clone: The same CDR3 arises from other DNA sequences in this sample as well. The V and J genes are TRBV25-1 and TRBJ2-7, with D uncertain. The CDR3 totals 14 residues. Germline loops: CDR1 MGHDK, CDR2 SYGVNS. The germline V and J ends were trimmed by 4 bases and 4 bases, with 14 bases remaining between them. The DNA of the CDR3 is TGTGCCAGCAGTGGGTCAGGTTTCGGTTACGAGCAGTACTTC. This gives the protein CASSGSGFGYEQYF.

V gene TRBV15 combines with J gene TRBJ2-4; 8 bases are shared with TRBD1. J gave up 4 bases and V 9 bases, and 8 bases lay outside the gene matches. CDR3 length equals 14 residues. Germline CDR1 and CDR2: LNHNV and YYDKDF (reference sequence). CDR3 DNA sequence: TGTGCCACAACGGACAGGGACGAGAAAAACATTCAGTACTTC. Translated, it gives CATTDRDEKNIQYF.

The rearrangement joins TRBV5-5 to TRBJ2-7; D is possibly TRBD1 (5 bases). Germline V gene lookup returns CDR1 SGHKS and CDR2 YYEKEE (reference sequence). With 4 bases removed from V and 2 bases from J, the gap between germline ends came to 16 bases. CDR3 length: 15 residues. CDR3 coding DNA: TGTGCCAGCAGCGAACTCTCCAGGGCTCCCTACGAGCAGTACTTC. Its protein product is CASSELSRAPYEQYF. Together with reference TRBV5-5 and TRBJ2-7, the CDR3 gives the full variable domain: DAGVTQSPTHLIKTRGQQVTLRCSPISGHKSVSWYQQVLGQGPQFIFQYYEKEERGRGNFPDRFSARQFPNYSSELNVNALLLGDSALYLCASSELSRAPYEQYFGPGTRLTVT.

The chain employs TRBV5-6 and TRBJ2-5; D perhaps matches TRBD1 (6 bases). The germline CDR1 and CDR2 sequences are SGHDT and YYEEEE. Deletions cut 2 bases from V and 1 base from J, with 9 bases between. The CDR3 sequence is 14 residues long. In DNA form, the CDR3 reads TGTGCCAGCAGCTTCAGGGGTTCCCAAGAGACCCAGTACTTC. Translated, it gives CASSFRGSQETQYF. Combining the CDR3 with reference TRBV5-6 and TRBJ2-5 gives the whole variable domain DAGVTQSPTHLIKTRGQQVTLRCSPKSGHDTVSWYQQALGQGPQFIFQYYEEEERQRGNFPDRFSGHQFPNYSSELNVNALLLGDSALYLCASSFRGSQETQYFGPGTRLLVL.

The sample holds one count of this clone. The V gene is TRBV7-3, the J gene TRBJ1-1; D gene ambiguous. The CDR3 runs 13 residues. From germline, CDR1 is SGHTA and CDR2 FQGTGA. The ends were cut back, 1 base at V and 6 bases at J, with 9 bases in the middle. CDR3 sequence (DNA): TGTGCCAGCAGCTTAATAGGCCTGTCTGAAGCTTTCTTT. It yields the protein CASSLIGLSEAFF.

The chain carries TRBV18 and TRBJ2-1; D is unclear. CDR1 and CDR2 from the germline V gene are KGHSH and LQKENI. The CDR3 contains 14 residues. Trimming took 3 bases from V and 4 from J, leaving 10 bases between them. CDR3 DNA: TGTGCCAGCTCACCTCTCAGCCTATACAATGAGCAGTTCTTC. Protein product: CASSPLSLYNEQFF.

V is TRBV28 and J is TRBJ2-7; no reliable D call. Germline values: CDR1 MDHEN, CDR2 SYDVKM. With 5 bases removed from V and 5 bases from J, the gap between germline ends came to 16 bases. The length of the CDR3 is 14 residues. The CDR3 DNA sequence: TGTGCCAGCAGTCCCCGGATTCCAGCCCACGAGCAGTACTTC. Translation: CASSPRIPAHEQYF.

The V call is TRBV28, the J call TRBJ1-5; 8 bases match TRBD1. V shed 4 bases, J shed 0 bases, and the junction held 8 bases outside the gene matches. CDR3 length: 17 amino acids. CDR1 is MDHEN and CDR2 is SYDVKM in the germline V gene. The CDR3 DNA is TGTGCCAGCAGTTCGGACAGGGAGGGGATTAGCAATCAGCCCCAGCATTTT. It yields the protein CASSSDREGISNQPQHF. Based on the CDR3 plus reference TRBV28 and TRBJ1-5, the full variable domain is DVKVTQSSRYLVKRTGEKVFLECVQDMDHENMFWYRQDPGLGLRLIYFSYDVKMKEKGDIPEGYSVSREKKERFSLILESASTNQTSMYLCASSSDREGISNQPQHFGDGTRLSIL.

The chain links TRBV9 to TRBJ2-7, with 9 positions matching TRBD2. The J segment lost 6 bases and the V segment lost 0 bases, leaving 7 bases of the junction unmatched. This CDR3 region has 15 residues. In germline, CDR1 is SGDLS, CDR2 YYNGEE. CDR3 nucleotides: TGTGCCAGCAGCGTAGGGGCTAGCGGGACTCGCGAGCAGTACTTC. Translation: CASSVGASGTREQYF.

The table lists this clone with a few counts. The chain is built from TRBV19 and TRBJ1-3; perhaps TRBD1 as D (6 bases). Deletions cut 5 bases from V and 0 bases from J, with 11 bases between. The germline V gene encodes CDR1 LNHDA and CDR2 SQIVND (reference sequence). This CDR3 region has 15 residues. The CDR3 nucleotides read TGTGCCAGTAGTTGGACAGTGCCCTCTGGAAACACCATATATTTT. Translated, it gives CASSWTVPSGNTIYF.

This clone was seen once. The chain carries TRBV5-6 and TRBJ1-2, with D perhaps matching TRBD1 (5 bases). There are 15 residues in the CDR3. V was trimmed by 4 bases and J by 4 bases, leaving 17 bases between them. The germline gives CDR1 SGHDT, CDR2 YYEEEE. The CDR3 reads CASSPLRVSGYGYTF. The DNA of the CDR3 is TGTGCCAGCAGCCCTCTCAGGGTTTCAGGCTATGGCTACACCTTC.

V and J are TRBV5-1 and TRBJ2-7, with D possibly matching TRBD2 (6 bases). The CDR3 is 15 amino acids. CDR1 is SGHRS and CDR2 is YFSETQ in the germline V gene. Trimming removed 2 bases at V and 0 bases at J, with 12 bases between. CDR3 nucleotides: TGCGCCAGCAGCTTCAAAGCGGGCGGCTCCTACGAGCAGTACTTC. Amino acids: CASSFKAGGSYEQYF.

This sequence joins TRBV27 and TRBJ1-1; D gene uncertain. Germline assignment: CDR1 MNHEY and CDR2 SMNVEV (reference sequence). This CDR3 is built from 15 residues. V lost 0 bases to trimming and J lost 3 bases, with 11 bases between them. Here the CDR3 DNA reads TGTGCCAGCAGTTTATCCACAGTGTTGCACACTGAAGCTTTCTTT. This translates into CASSLSTVLHTEAFF.

The V gene is TRBV21-1, the J gene TRBJ2-7; TRBD1 is the table's D call, not checked against the DNA. TRBV21-1 is deemed a pseudogene. This CDR3 is 15 amino acids long. CDR3 DNA: TGTGCCAGCAGCAAGAGCAGGGGGCTCTCCTACGAGCAGTACTTC. Amino acids: CASSKSRGLSYEQYF.